The 17 T cell receptor beta chains below were found in one sample sequenced in a study of blood T cells in healthy people across ages. A sample-barcoded 5' primer and a J-beta primer mix were used in a second PCR of roughly 7 to 12 cycles. One entry per CDR3 protein results from TCRdb running MiXCR on the 5' RACE reads. The sample carries some 1.5 million distinct CDR3 sequences, about 42% recorded once. Sequenced sample: blood. The source of these receptors is a woman between 18 and 30 years old in good health.

The chain recombines TRBV6-6 with TRBJ1-1; possibly TRBD1 for D (6 bases). Trimming left V 4 bases short and J 5 bases short, with 17 bases between. Germline-derived CDR1 and CDR2 are MNHNY and SVGAGI (reference sequence). CDR3 length: 15 amino acids. In DNA form, the CDR3 reads TGTGCCAGCAGTTCCCCCCCCAGGGGTGATACTGAAGCTTTCTTT. Protein product: CASSSPPRGDTEAFF.

The genes are TRBV25-1 and TRBJ2-7; tentatively, D is TRBD1 or TRBD2 (5 bases each). V lost 3 bases and J 7 bases, leaving 19 bases between the germline ends. Germline loops: CDR1 MGHDK, CDR2 SYGVNS. This CDR3 comprises 15 residues. The CDR3 coding sequence is TGTGCCAGCAGTGAGAGACAGTTCGACACGGGGGAGCAGTACTTC. Protein product: CASSERQFDTGEQYF.

This clonotype has a handful of counts. The chain has TRBV12-3 or TRBV12-4 and TRBJ2-4; 7 bases agree with TRBD2. With the DNA end fitting TRBJ2-7 better, the J assignment may be wrong. The CDR3 spans 13 residues. The CDR3 spells CASRTSISYEQYF. The CDR3 DNA follows: TGTGCCAGTAGGACTAGTATCTCCTACGAGCAGTACTTC.

The V and J genes are TRBV20-1 and TRBJ2-7; TRBD2 aligns across 11 bases. Germline-derived CDR1 and CDR2 are DFQATT and SNEGSKA (reference sequence). The CDR3 has 14 amino acids. J lost 4 bases, V lost 3 bases, and 5 bases had no gene match. The CDR3 spells CSARFGTSGYEQYF. In DNA form, the CDR3 reads TGCAGTGCTAGGTTTGGGACTAGCGGTTACGAGCAGTACTTC.

The chain is built from TRBV29-1 and TRBJ1-1; 9 nucleotides match TRBD1. Looked up from germline, CDR1 is SQVTM and CDR2 is ANQGSEA. Germline trimming cut 5 bases from V and 7 bases from J; bases unmatched to any gene: 5. The CDR3 loop spans 12 amino acids. Here the CDR3 reads CSVIQGAFEAFF. The CDR3 coding sequence is TGCAGCGTTATACAGGGGGCGTTTGAAGCTTTCTTT.

This chain uses TRBV9 with TRBJ2-3, with unresolved D. CDR3 length: 14 amino acids. Germline CDR1 SGDLS, CDR2 YYNGEE. The ends were cut back, 2 bases at V and 1 base at J, with 8 bases in the middle. This CDR3 is CASSVLSGTDTQYF. CDR3 bases: TGTGCCAGCAGCGTTCTATCGGGCACAGATACGCAGTATTTT.

This clonotype turned up a few times. CDR3 coding DNA: TGTGCCAGCAGCTTAACGGGAGGGCCCCAGTTCTTC. This translates into CASSLTGGPQFF. The genes are TRBV7-8 and TRBJ2-1, with 8 bases aligning to TRBD2. This CDR3 is 12 amino acids long. V shed 2 bases, J shed 13 bases, and the junction held 4 bases outside the gene matches. Germline-derived CDR1 and CDR2 are SGHVS and FQNEAQ.

This clonotype was recorded many times. The genes are TRBV20-1 and TRBJ2-7, with 9 bases lining up with TRBD2. The CDR3 runs to 14 residues. Trimming at V came to 0 bases and at J to 7 bases, leaving 7 bases not matched to a gene. In germline, CDR1 is DFQATT, CDR2 SNEGSKA (reference sequence). The CDR3: CSARDSGGLHEQYF. The CDR3 region has the DNA TGCAGTGCTAGAGACAGCGGGGGGCTTCATGAGCAGTACTTC.

The chain carries TRBV29-1 and TRBJ2-3; a possible D gene is TRBD1 (5 bases). V was clipped by 6 bases and J by 3 bases, with 16 bases between them. This CDR3 contains 14 residues. The germline V gene has CDR1 SQVTM and CDR2 ANQGSEA. This CDR3 reads CSVAQGSPTDTQYF. CDR3 coding DNA: TGCAGCGTAGCCCAGGGCAGTCCGACAGATACGCAGTATTTT.

The CDR3 bases are TGTGCCAGCAGCGGGATGGGGAGCTCCAATGAGCAGTTCTTC. Translation: CASSGMGSSNEQFF. V is TRBV7-3 and J is TRBJ2-1, with D maybe TRBD2 (5 bases). This CDR3 is built from 14 residues. V shed 5 bases and J shed 6 bases, with 14 bases lying between them. Germline V lookup: CDR1 SGHTA, CDR2 FQGTGA.

V and J are TRBV20-1 and TRBJ2-1; a possible D gene is TRBD1 (5 bases). CDR3 length equals 12 residues. Germline V CDR1 and CDR2: DFQATT, SNEGSKA (reference sequence). V gave up 3 bases and J gave up 6 bases, with 9 bases separating them. CDR3 DNA: TGCAGTGCTAGGTTCAGGGTCAATGAGCAGTTCTTC. It is translated as CSARFRVNEQFF.

The rearrangement joins TRBV11-2 to TRBJ2-7; 8 positions agree with TRBD1. Germline assignment: CDR1 SGHAT and CDR2 FQNNGV. CDR3 size: 15 residues. The V segment lost 4 bases and the J segment 3 bases; nucleotides outside the gene matches: 8. The CDR3, as DNA: TGTGCCAGCAGCTACATTGGCGACAGGGGCTACGAGCAGTACTTC. This translates into CASSYIGDRGYEQYF. Using reference TRBV11-2 and TRBJ2-7 for the parts outside the CDR3, the full variable domain is EAGVAQSPRYKIIEKRQSVAFWCNPISGHATLYWYQQILGQGPKLLIQFQNNGVVDDSQLPKDRFSAERLKGVDSTLKIQPAKLEDSAVYLCASSYIGDRGYEQYFGPGTRLTVT.

In regard to this clonotype: Its ends do not fully match the called genes, so a read error is possible. The gene calls are TRBV18 and TRBJ2-5; tentatively, D is TRBD1 (5 bases). CDR1 KGHSH and CDR2 LQKENI come from the germline V gene. This CDR3 has 12 amino acids. The CDR3 here is CTSSLREETQYF. DNA for the CDR3: TGTACCAGCTCACTCAGGGAAGAGACCCAGTACTTC. The whole variable domain, remainder taken from reference TRBV18 and TRBJ2-5, is NAGVMQNPRHLVRRRGQEARLRCSPMKGHSHVYWYRQLPEEGLKFMVYLQKENIIDESGMPKERFSAEFPKEGPSILRIQQVVRGDSAAYFCTSSLREETQYFGPGTRLLVL.

This clonotype has just a few counts. The chain employs TRBV20-1 and TRBJ2-7, with 8 bases lining up with TRBD1. The CDR3 length is 14 residues. CDR1 and CDR2 (germline): DFQATT, SNEGSKA (reference sequence). Germline trimming cut 5 bases from V and 0 bases from J; bases unmatched to any gene: 6. The CDR3 DNA follows: TGCAGTGCTGCTCAGGGGGCTTACTCCTACGAGCAGTACTTC. As protein: CSAAQGAYSYEQYF.

J is TRBJ2-1 and V is TRBV4-1; 7 bases agree with TRBD2. This CDR3 spans 16 amino acids. The V gene end was trimmed by 0 bases and the J gene end by 4 bases; junction bases not matched to a gene: 6. CDR1 and CDR2 from the germline V gene are MGHRA and YSYEKL. The DNA of the CDR3 is TGCGCCAGCAGCCAAGAGTCTAGCGGAACTTACAATGAGCAGTTCTTC. It yields the protein CASSQESSGTYNEQFF.

The rearrangement links TRBV12-3 or TRBV12-4 to TRBJ1-2; a weak D match, TRBD1 (5 bases). The CDR3 spans 14 residues. The V gene lost 4 bases and the J gene lost 8 bases, with 17 bases spanning the gap. The CDR3 loop reads CASSSWDGVQGYTF. The CDR3 DNA follows: TGTGCCAGCAGTTCATGGGACGGGGTTCAGGGCTACACCTTC.

The rearrangement joins TRBV19 to TRBJ2-3; no firm D call. V was cut by 5 bases and J by 4 bases, with 13 bases left in between. The germline gives CDR1 LNHDA, CDR2 SQIVND (reference sequence). The CDR3 runs to 14 residues. CDR3 sequence: CASSSRLNADTQYF. In DNA, the CDR3 is TGTGCCAGTAGTTCCAGACTGAACGCAGATACGCAGTATTTT.